This TCR beta chain appears in the sequencing data of a study of Tregs in tolerant kidney transplant recipients. The study's findings and limits: Biological reproducibility was not directly addressed in this study.

Using immunoSEQ multiplex PCR, the repertoire was profiled, and TCRdb retains in-frame clones only, with some absent. The table lists about 110,000 clones, 90% of them singletons. Of note for this clone: Its antigen is not known.

Germline CDR1 reads WSHSY; CDR2 reads SAAADI. Trimming at V came to 4 bases and at J to 5 bases, leaving 10 bases not matched to a gene. This CDR3 is built from 16 residues. The V and J genes are TRBV10-2 and TRBJ2-7, with 11 bases that match TRBD1. The receptor comes from a human donor who received a combined kidney and bone marrow transplant. The source was CD4+ T cells from blood, collected before the transplant. CDR3 region: CASSATLGQGANEQYF. CDR3 sequence (DNA): TGCGCCAGCAGTGCTACTCTCGGACAGGGGGCCAACGAGCAGTACTTC.